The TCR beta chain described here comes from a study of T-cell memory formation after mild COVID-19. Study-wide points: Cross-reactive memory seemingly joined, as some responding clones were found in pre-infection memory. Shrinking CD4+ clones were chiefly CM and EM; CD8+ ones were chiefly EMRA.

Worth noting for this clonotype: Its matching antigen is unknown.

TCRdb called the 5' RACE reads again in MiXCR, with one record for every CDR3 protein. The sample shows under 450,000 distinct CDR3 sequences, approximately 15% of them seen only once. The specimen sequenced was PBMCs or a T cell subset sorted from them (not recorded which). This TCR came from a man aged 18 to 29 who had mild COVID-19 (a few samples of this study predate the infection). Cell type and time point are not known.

The CDR3 region has the DNA TGCAGCGTTGAAATACTAGCGGAAGGATACGAGCAGTACTTC. Translated: CSVEILAEGYEQYF. The chain links TRBV29-1 to TRBJ2-7, with 8 bases aligning to TRBD2. Germline V CDR1 and CDR2: SQVTM, ANQGSEA. The CDR3 loop spans 14 amino acids. The V and J ends lost 2 bases and 4 bases, in that order; junction bases with no gene match: 7.